These T cell receptor beta chains were read from a single sample in a study of T cells after yellow fever vaccination. TCRdb re-called the 5' RACE reads with MiXCR, one entry per CDR3 protein. In the table there are around 590,000 distinct CDR3 sequences, 9% to 15% of which are singletons. The material sequenced was PBMCs, taken on the day of the yellow fever booster vaccination. The receptors come from a man in his thirties or forties who received the YFV17D yellow fever vaccine. Each CDR3 is given with its conserved first and last residue. A D gene is named only where the DNA matches it firmly. Where a row states a size, it is once, few, many or the class of an expanded clone; other rows omit it.

>few|TRBV5-1|TRBD2|TRBJ2-7
TGCGCCAGCAGCTTGGATGGCGGGAGCAGTAACGAGCAGTACTTC
CASSLDGGSSNEQYF
>few|TRBV11-1|TRBD1|TRBJ2-1
TGTGCCAGCAGCTTAGCGCGGGCCCTGACAGGGGGCTTCAACAATGAGCAGTTCTTC
CASSLARALTGGFNNEQFF
>.|TRBV20-1|.|TRBJ2-2
TGCAGTGCTAGATATGGGGGGAACACCGGGGAGCTGTTTTTT
CSARYGGNTGELFF
>few|TRBV12-3/TRBV12-4|.|TRBJ2-3
TGTGCCAGCGTATCATCAGACTCAGATACGCAGTATTTT
CASVSSDSDTQYF
>.|TRBV27|TRBD1|TRBJ2-7
TGTGCCAGCGGACAGGGGGTACCCGTCTACGAGCAGTACTTC
CASGQGVPVYEQYF
>.|TRBV7-9|.|TRBJ1-2
TGTGCCAGCAGCTCCCATACCAAAGCGGTGGTATTAGCTGGCTACACCTTC
CASSSHTKAVVLAGYTF
>few|TRBV9|.|TRBJ2-5
TGTGCCAGCAGCGTATCCGGATTACAAGAGACCCAGTACTTC
CASSVSGLQETQYF
>.|TRBV7-2|.|TRBJ2-5
TGTGCCAGCAACTCTCAGGGGATTGAGACCCAGTACTTC
CASNSQGIETQYF
>few|TRBV15|.|TRBJ1-5
TGTGCCACCAGCAGAGCGGGGTCTCAGCCCCAGCATTTT
CATSRAGSQPQHF
>.|TRBV7-3|.|TRBJ2-6
TGTGCCAGCAGCTACCAGGTGCCTGGGGCCAACGTCCTGACTTTC
CASSYQVPGANVLTF
>many|TRBV5-1|.|TRBJ2-1
TGCGCCAGCAGCTCCTCAGCACGGGGCTCCTACAATGAGCAGTTCTTC
CASSSSARGSYNEQFF
>.|TRBV9|.|TRBJ2-1
TGTGCCAGCAGCGTAGCGTCTGAGGGGGAGCAGTTCTTC
CASSVASEGEQFF
>.|TRBV19|.|TRBJ2-3
TGTGCCAGTAGAGACTCCGATCTCCATACGCAGTATTTT
CASRDSDLHTQYF
>many|TRBV4-3|.|TRBJ2-5
TGCGCCAGCAGCCAAGATTTGACAGAGAGGGGCAAGACCCAGTACTTC
CASSQDLTERGKTQYF
>few|TRBV6-2/TRBV6-3|.|TRBJ2-1
TGTGCCAGCCGCTTCTCCCCGAGCTCCTACAATGAGCAGTTCTTC
CASRFSPSSYNEQFF
>.|TRBV7-2|.|TRBJ2-7
TGTGCCAGCAGCTTAGTCCCAGGGCTTGGCGAGCAGTACTTC
CASSLVPGLGEQYF
>many|TRBV28|TRBD2|TRBJ2-1
TGTGCCAGCAGTGGGACTAGCGGGAGGGCCCCCTACAATGAGCAGTTCTTC
CASSGTSGRAPYNEQFF
>.|TRBV6-1|TRBD1|TRBJ2-1
TGTGCCAGCAGTCGCGAAGGGGACAGGGAGGGATGGGAGCAGTTCTTC
CASSREGDREGWEQFF
>once|TRBV5-1|.|TRBJ2-1
TGCGCCAGCAGCTTTTTACTAGCCGGTGAGCAGTTCTTC
CASSFLLAGEQFF
>few|TRBV19|TRBD2|TRBJ2-1
TGTGCCAGTAGTATAGCCCCTAGCGGGTACTACAATGAGCAGTTCTTC
CASSIAPSGYYNEQFF
>.|TRBV2|.|TRBJ2-7
TGTGCCAGCAGCTACAGGTCCCGGGGCGCCTCCCGATCTTACGAGCAGTACTTC
CASSYRSRGASRSYEQYF
>few|TRBV5-1|TRBD2|TRBJ2-7
TGCGCCAGCACGCCGGGACTAGCGGGAGTCTTTTGGCAGTACTTC
CASTPGLAGVFWQYF
>.|TRBV20-1|.|TRBJ2-1
TGCAGTGCTAGGGAATCCTACAATGAGCAGTTCTTC
CSARESYNEQFF
>.|TRBV4-3|.|TRBJ2-7
TGCGCCAGCAGCCAAGAGGAAATGGGGCAGGGCTACGAGCAGTACTTC
CASSQEEMGQGYEQYF
>.|TRBV6-1|.|TRBJ2-1
TGTGCCAGCAGTCGGACGGCCAACAATGAGCAGTTCTTC
CASSRTANNEQFF
>few|TRBV7-2|TRBD1|TRBJ2-3
TGTGCCAGCAGCTCTACCCTGAGACAGGGCGATACGCAGTATTTT
CASSSTLRQGDTQYF
>few|TRBV15|.|TRBJ2-7
TGTGCCACCAGCAGAGATTATAGCGGTTACGAGCAGTACTTC
CATSRDYSGYEQYF
>.|TRBV7-2|.|TRBJ2-7
TGTGCCAGCAGCCCCTCCCGGACAGCCGAGCAGTACTTC
CASSPSRTAEQYF
>few|TRBV4-3|.|TRBJ2-1
TGCGCCAGCAGCCAGAGGCAACACAATGAGCAGTTCTTC
CASSQRQHNEQFF
>many|TRBV7-6|TRBD1|TRBJ2-3
TGTGCCAGCAGGCCGCCGGGACAGGGGAAAGATACGCAGTATTTT
CASRPPGQGKDTQYF
>.|TRBV11-2|TRBD1|TRBJ1-5
TGTGCCAGCAGCGCCAACAGGGGCGGCAATCAGCCCCAGCATTTT
CASSANRGGNQPQHF
>many|TRBV3-1|.|TRBJ2-5
TGTGCCAGCAGCCAAGTTGGGGAGACCCAGTACTTC
CASSQVGETQYF
>.|TRBV9|TRBD1|TRBJ2-2
TGTGCCAGCAGCGGAGGACAGGGATACACCGGGGAGCTGTTTTTT
CASSGGQGYTGELFF
>many|TRBV10-3|.|TRBJ2-5
TGTGCCATCAGCCCCCAGCGGAGCCAAGAGACCCAGTACTTC
CAISPQRSQETQYF
>few|TRBV20-1|TRBD1|TRBJ2-3
TGCAGTGCTACTGACAGGGGGCGCAACACAGATACGCAGTATTTT
CSATDRGRNTDTQYF
>few|TRBV19|TRBD1|TRBJ1-1
TGTGCCAGTATCCAGACAGGGGGGACCACTGAAGCTTTCTTT
CASIQTGGTTEAFF
>few|TRBV6-5|.|TRBJ2-1
TGTGCCAGCAGTTACTCAGGGGCCAGGCAGTTCTTC
CASSYSGARQFF
>many|TRBV5-1|TRBD1|TRBJ2-5
TGTGCCAGCAGCTTGTCAGGGGGCCAAGAGACCCAGTACTTC
CASSLSGGQETQYF
>few|TRBV20-1|.|TRBJ2-2
TGCAGTGCCCAGATCGGGTCGCGGAACACCGGGGAGCTGTTTTTT
CSAQIGSRNTGELFF
>.|TRBV11-2|.|TRBJ2-1
TGTGCCAGCAGCCAAGGGTGGAATGAGCAGTTCTTC
CASSQGWNEQFF
>.|TRBV7-8|TRBD2|TRBJ2-2
TGTGCCAGCAGCTTAATGGAGACTAGCGGGAGCTACACCGGGGAGCTGTTTTTT
CASSLMETSGSYTGELFF
>many|TRBV4-3|TRBD1|TRBJ1-6
TGCGCCAGCAGCCAAGAACCGGGACAGATTAATTCACCCCTCCACTTT
CASSQEPGQINSPLHF
>few|TRBV20-1|.|TRBJ2-1
TGCAGTGCTCCCACCCGGGACTTTAGTTATCGGGAGCAGTTCTTC
CSAPTRDFSYREQFF
>few|TRBV15|.|TRBJ2-7
TGTGCCACCAGCAGAGATTTCCACAGCTCCTACGAGCAGTACTTC
CATSRDFHSSYEQYF
>.|TRBV5-1|TRBD1|TRBJ2-2
TGCGCCAGCAGCTTGATGGGACAGGGGAGCACCGGGGAGCTGTTTTTT
CASSLMGQGSTGELFF
>few|TRBV27|TRBD2|TRBJ2-1
TGTGCCAGCCGACCCCTGCTAGCGGGAGATCGACATAGCTCCTACAATGAGCAGTTCTTC
CASRPLLAGDRHSSYNEQFF
>.|TRBV7-2|.|TRBJ1-6
TGTGCCAGCAGCTTATCCTCACCTTTTAATAATTCACCCCTCCACTTT
CASSLSSPFNNSPLHF
>.|TRBV5-6|.|TRBJ2-3
TGTGCCAGCAGCCCGGGACGCGGACTAGATACGCAGTATTTT
CASSPGRGLDTQYF
>few|TRBV18|.|TRBJ2-5
TGTGCCAGCTCACTAGGGTCCAACGCTGGAGAGACCCAGTACTTC
CASSLGSNAGETQYF
>.|TRBV5-6|.|TRBJ1-1
TGTGCCAGCAGACCTATCGGGGGAGGCACGACTGAAGCTTTCTTT
CASRPIGGGTTEAFF
>many|TRBV7-9|TRBD1|TRBJ1-5
TGTGCCAGCAGCGGGGACAGCCGCAATCAGCCCCAGCATTTT
CASSGDSRNQPQHF
>.|TRBV7-2|TRBD1|TRBJ2-7
TGTGCCAGCAGCTCCCTCTGGGACAGGACCTACGAGCAGTACTTC
CASSSLWDRTYEQYF
>.|TRBV18|.|TRBJ2-3
TGTGCCAGCCTCACCGTGGATACGCAGTATTTT
CASLTVDTQYF
>few|TRBV20-1|.|TRBJ1-2
TGCAGTGCTAAAGAGACTAACTATGGCTACACCTTC
CSAKETNYGYTF
>.|TRBV27|.|TRBJ1-3
TGTGCCAGCAGTTCTCCAGGGGAAACTGGAAACACCATATATTTT
CASSSPGETGNTIYF